This entry is about one T cell receptor beta chain. What it binds is unknown. Amplification used 60 Vbeta primers and 13 Jbeta primers. Here immunoSEQ multiplex PCR was the method, and the copy in TCRdb shows in-frame clones only, minus some. The sample consists of some 190,000 clones, around 80% of them appearing once. The record originates from a study of cytomegalovirus exposure and HLA in healthy donors. Regarding the study as a whole: The authors later found most CMV-associated TCR beta chains appeared HLA-restricted. A later analysis appeared to link common viral pathogens to several of the most significant clusters. TCR beta chains numbering more than 150 were designated cytomegalovirus-associated. Associated with HLA alleles at 0.05 false discovery rate in a later analysis were about 17,000 TCR beta sequences.

V lost 1 base and J 0 bases, leaving 13 bases between the germline ends. Germline V CDR1 and CDR2: SEHNR, FQNEAQ (reference sequence). The CDR3 is 17 amino acids. This chain joins TRBV7-9 and TRBJ1-5, with D maybe TRBD1 (5 bases). The sample comprised PBMCs. The TCR sequence derives from a girl aged 10 to 17 in good health and CMV-seropositive. The CDR3 DNA reads TGTGCCAGCAGCTTAGGGGGACTAGGCCTTAGCAATCAGCCCCAGCATTTT. Translated, it gives CASSLGGLGLSNQPQHF. The full variable domain, completed using reference TRBV7-9 and TRBJ1-5, is DTGVSQNPRHKITKRGQNVTFRCDPISEHNRLYWYRQTLGQGPEFLTYFQNEAQLEKSRLLSDRFSAERPKGSFSTLEIQRTEQGDSAMYLCASSLGGLGLSNQPQHFGDGTRLSIL.